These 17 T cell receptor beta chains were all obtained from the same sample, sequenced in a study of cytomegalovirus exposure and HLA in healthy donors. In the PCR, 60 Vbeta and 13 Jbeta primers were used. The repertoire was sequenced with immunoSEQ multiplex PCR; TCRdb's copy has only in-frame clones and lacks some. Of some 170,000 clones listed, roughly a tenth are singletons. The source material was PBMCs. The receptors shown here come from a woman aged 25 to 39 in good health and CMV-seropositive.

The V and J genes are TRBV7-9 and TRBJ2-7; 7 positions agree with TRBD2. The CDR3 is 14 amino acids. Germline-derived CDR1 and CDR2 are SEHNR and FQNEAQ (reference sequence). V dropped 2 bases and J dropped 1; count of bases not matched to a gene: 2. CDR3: CASSLQGGSYEQYF. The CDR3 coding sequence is TGTGCCAGCAGCTTACAGGGAGGGTCCTACGAGCAGTACTTC.

Here the CDR3 DNA reads TGTGCCAGCAGTGTGCGGGAGACCAGCACAGATACGCAGTATTTT. Encoded protein: CASSVRETSTDTQYF. This sequence joins TRBV2 and TRBJ2-3; 7 nucleotides agree with TRBD2. CDR1 SNHLY and CDR2 FYNNEI come from the germline V gene. The J segment lost 0 bases and the V segment lost 4 bases, leaving 4 bases of the junction unmatched. This CDR3 comprises 15 residues.

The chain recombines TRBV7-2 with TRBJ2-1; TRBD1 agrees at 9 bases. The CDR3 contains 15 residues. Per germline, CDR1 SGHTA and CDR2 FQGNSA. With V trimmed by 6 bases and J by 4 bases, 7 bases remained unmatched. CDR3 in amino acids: CASSPDRGEYNEQFF. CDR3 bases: TGTGCCAGCAGTCCGGACAGGGGCGAATACAATGAGCAGTTCTTC.

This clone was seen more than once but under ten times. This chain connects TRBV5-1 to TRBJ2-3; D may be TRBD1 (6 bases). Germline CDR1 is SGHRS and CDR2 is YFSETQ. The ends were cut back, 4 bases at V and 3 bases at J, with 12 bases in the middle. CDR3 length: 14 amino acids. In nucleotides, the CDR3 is TGCGCCAGCAGCGGGGACATGGGGACAGATACGCAGTATTTT. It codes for CASSGDMGTDTQYF. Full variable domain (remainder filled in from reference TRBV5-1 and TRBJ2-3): KAGVTQTPRYLIKTRGQQVTLSCSPISGHRSVSWYQQTPGQGLQFLFEYFSETQRNKGNFPGRFSGRQFSNSRSEMNVSTLELGDSALYLCASSGDMGTDTQYFGPGTRLTVL.

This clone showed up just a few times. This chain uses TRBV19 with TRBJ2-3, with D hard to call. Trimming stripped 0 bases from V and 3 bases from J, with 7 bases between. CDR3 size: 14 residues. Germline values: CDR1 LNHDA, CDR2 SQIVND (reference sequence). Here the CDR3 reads CASSIDDGTDTQYF. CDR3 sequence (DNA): TGTGCCAGTAGTATAGACGACGGGACAGATACGCAGTATTTT.

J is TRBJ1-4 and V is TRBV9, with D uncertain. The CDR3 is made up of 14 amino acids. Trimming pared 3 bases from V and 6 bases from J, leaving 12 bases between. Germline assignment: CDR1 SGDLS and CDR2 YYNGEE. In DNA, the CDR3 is TGTGCCAGCAGCGGTACTAGTCGTTATGAAAAACTGTTTTTT. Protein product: CASSGTSRYEKLFF.

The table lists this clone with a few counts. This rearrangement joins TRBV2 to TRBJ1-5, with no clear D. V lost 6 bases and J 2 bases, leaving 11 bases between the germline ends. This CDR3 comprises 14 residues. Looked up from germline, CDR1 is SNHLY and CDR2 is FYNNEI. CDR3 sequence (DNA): TGTGCCAGCAGCGCAGTCGGGGGCAATCAGCCCCAGCATTTT. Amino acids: CASSAVGGNQPQHF.

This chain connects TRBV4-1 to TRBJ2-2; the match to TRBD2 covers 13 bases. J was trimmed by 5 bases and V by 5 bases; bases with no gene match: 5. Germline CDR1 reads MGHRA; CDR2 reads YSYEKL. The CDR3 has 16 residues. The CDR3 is CASSWTSGRGTGELFF. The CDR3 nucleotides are TGCGCCAGCAGCTGGACTAGCGGGAGAGGGACCGGGGAGCTGTTTTTT.

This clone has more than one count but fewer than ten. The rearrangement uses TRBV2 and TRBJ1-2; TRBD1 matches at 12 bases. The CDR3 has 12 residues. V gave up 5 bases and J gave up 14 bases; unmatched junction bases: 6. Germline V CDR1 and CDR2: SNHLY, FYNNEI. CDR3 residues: CASSRDRGRETF. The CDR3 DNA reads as TGTGCCAGCAGTCGGGACAGGGGGCGAGAGACCTTC. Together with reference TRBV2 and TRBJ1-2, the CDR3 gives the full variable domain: EPEVTQTPSHQVTQMGQEVILRCVPISNHLYFYWYRQILGQKVEFLVSFYNNEISEKSEIFDDQFSVERPDGSNFTLKIRSTKLEDSAMYFCASSRDRGRETFGSGTRLTVV.

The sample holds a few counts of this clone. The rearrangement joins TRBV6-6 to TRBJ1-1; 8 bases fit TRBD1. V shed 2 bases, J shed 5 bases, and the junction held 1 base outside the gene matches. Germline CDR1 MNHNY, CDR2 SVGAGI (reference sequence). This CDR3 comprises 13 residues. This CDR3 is CASSYGDRTEAFF. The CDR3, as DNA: TGTGCCAGCAGTTACGGGGACAGGACTGAAGCTTTCTTT.

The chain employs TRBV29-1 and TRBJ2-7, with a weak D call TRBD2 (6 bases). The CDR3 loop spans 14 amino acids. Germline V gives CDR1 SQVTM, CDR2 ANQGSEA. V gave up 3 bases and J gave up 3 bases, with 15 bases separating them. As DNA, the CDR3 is TGCAGCGTTGAGTTAGGGCAGGGAGGCTACGAGCAGTACTTC. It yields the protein CSVELGQGGYEQYF.

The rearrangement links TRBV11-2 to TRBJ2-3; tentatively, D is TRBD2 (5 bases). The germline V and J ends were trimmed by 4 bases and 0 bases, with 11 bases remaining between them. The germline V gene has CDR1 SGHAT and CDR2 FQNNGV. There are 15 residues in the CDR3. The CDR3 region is CASSSARTSTDTQYF. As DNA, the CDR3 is TGTGCCAGCAGCTCGGCCCGGACTAGCACAGATACGCAGTATTTT.

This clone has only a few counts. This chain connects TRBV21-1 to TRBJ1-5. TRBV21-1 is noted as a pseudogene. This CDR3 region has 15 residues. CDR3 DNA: TGTGCCAGCAGCAAACCGGGGAAGAGCAATCAGCCCCAGCATTTT. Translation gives CASSKPGKSNQPQHF.

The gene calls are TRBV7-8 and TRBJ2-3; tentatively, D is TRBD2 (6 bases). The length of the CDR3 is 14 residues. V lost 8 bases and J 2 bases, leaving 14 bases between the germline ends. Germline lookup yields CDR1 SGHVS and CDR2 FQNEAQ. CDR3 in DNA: TGTGCCAGCCATTTAGCGGCTATCACAGATACGCAGTATTTT. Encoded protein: CASHLAAITDTQYF. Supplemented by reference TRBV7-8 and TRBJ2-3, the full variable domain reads GAGVSQSPRYKVAKRGQDVALRCDPISGHVSLFWYQQALGQGPEFLTYFQNEAQLDKSGLPSDRFFAERPEGSVSTLKIQRTQQEDSAVYLCASHLAAITDTQYFGPGTRLTVL.

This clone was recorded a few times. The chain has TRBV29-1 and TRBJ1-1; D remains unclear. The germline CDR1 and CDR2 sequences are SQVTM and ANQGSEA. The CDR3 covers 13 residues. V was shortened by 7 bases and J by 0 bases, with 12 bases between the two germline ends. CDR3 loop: CSAGRILNTEAFF. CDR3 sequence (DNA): TGCAGCGCCGGGAGGATCCTGAACACTGAAGCTTTCTTT.

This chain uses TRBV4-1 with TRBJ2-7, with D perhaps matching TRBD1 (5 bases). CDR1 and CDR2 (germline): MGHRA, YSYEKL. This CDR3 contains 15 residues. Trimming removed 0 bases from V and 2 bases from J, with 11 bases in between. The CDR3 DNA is TGCGCCAGCAGCCAAGATCTAGGGGTAACCTACGAGCAGTACTTC. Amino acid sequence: CASSQDLGVTYEQYF.

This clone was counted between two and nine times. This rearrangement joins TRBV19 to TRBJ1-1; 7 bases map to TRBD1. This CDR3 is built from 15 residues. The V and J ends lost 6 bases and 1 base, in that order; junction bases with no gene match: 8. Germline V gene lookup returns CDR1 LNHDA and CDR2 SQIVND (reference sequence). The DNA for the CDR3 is TGTGCCAGTAGCCCTGGGACAGCCTCGAACACTGAAGCTTTCTTT. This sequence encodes CASSPGTASNTEAFF. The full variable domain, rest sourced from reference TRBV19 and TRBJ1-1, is DGGITQSPKYLFRKEGQNVTLSCEQNLNHDAMYWYRQDPGQGLRLIYYSQIVNDFQKGDIAEGYSVSREKKESFPLTVTSAQKNPTAFYLCASSPGTASNTEAFFGQGTRLTVV.